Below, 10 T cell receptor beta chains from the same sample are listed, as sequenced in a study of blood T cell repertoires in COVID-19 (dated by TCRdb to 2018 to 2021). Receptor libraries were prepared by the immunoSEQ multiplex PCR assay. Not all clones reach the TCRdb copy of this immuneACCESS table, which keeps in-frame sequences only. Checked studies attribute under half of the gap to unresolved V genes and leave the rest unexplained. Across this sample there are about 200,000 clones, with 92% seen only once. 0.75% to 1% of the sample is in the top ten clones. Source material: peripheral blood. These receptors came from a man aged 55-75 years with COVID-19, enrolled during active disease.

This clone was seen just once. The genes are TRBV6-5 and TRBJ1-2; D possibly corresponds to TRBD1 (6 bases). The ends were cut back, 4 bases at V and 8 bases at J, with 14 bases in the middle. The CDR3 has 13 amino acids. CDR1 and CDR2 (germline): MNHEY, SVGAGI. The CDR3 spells CASSSDSLGGYTF. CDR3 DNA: TGTGCCAGCAGTTCGGACAGCCTTGGGGGCTACACCTTC.

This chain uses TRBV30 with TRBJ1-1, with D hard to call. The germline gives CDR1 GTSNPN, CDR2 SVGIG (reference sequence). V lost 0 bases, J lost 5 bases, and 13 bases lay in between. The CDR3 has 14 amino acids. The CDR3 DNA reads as TGTGCCTGGAGTGTACTGCCGGGAGGGACTGAAGCTTTCTTT. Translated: CAWSVLPGGTEAFF.

This chain's CDR3 is CASSQVGTGRDNSPLHF. CDR3 bases: TGCGCCAGCAGCCAGGTCGGGACAGGCCGCGATAATTCACCCCTCCACTTT. The chain recombines TRBV4-1 with TRBJ1-6; 8 bases agree with TRBD1. CDR1 is MGHRA and CDR2 is YSYEKL in the germline V gene. This CDR3 is 17 amino acids long. The trim removed 3 bases at V and 5 bases at J, leaving 9 bases unmatched.

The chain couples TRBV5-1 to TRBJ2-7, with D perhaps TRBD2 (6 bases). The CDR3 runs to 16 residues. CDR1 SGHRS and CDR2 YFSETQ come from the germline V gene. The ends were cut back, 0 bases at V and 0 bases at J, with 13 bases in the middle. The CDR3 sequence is CASSLDPSASSYEQYF. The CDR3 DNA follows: TGCGCCAGCAGCTTGGACCCTAGCGCCAGCTCCTACGAGCAGTACTTC. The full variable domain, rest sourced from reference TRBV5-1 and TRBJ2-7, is KAGVTQTPRYLIKTRGQQVTLSCSPISGHRSVSWYQQTPGQGLQFLFEYFSETQRNKGNFPGRFSGRQFSNSRSEMNVSTLELGDSALYLCASSLDPSASSYEQYFGPGTRLTVT.

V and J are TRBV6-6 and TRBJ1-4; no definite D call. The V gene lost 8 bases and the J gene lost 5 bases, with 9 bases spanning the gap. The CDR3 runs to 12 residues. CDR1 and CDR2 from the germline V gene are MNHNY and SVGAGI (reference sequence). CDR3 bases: TGTGCCAGCGGAGGGAGCAATGAAAAACTGTTTTTT. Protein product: CASGGSNEKLFF.

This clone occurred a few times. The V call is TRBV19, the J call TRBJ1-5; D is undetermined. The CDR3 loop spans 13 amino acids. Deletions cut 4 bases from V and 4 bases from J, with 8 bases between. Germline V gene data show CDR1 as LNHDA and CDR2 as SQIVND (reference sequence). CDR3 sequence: CASSRPPNQPQHF. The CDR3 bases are TGTGCCAGTAGTAGGCCACCGAATCAGCCCCAGCATTTT.

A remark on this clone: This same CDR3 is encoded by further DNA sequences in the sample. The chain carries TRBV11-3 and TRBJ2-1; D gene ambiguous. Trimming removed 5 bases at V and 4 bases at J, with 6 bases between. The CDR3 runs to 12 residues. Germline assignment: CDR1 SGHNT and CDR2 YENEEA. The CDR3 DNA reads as TGTGCCAGCAGCCTAACGTACAATGAGCAGTTCTTC. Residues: CASSLTYNEQFF.

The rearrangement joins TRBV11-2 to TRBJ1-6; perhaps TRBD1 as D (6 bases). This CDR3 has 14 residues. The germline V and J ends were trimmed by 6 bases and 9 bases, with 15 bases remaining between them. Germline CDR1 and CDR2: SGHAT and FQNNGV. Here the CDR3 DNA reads TGTGCCAGCAGGGATACAGGGTTAACTTCACCCCTCCACTTT. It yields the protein CASRDTGLTSPLHF.

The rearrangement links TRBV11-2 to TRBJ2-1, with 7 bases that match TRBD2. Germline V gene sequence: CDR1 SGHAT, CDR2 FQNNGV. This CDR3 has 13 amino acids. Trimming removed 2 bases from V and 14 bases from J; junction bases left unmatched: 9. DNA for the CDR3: TGTGCCAGCAGCTTAAACGAAGCGGGGAAGAAGTTCTTC. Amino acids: CASSLNEAGKKFF.

CDR3 amino acids: CASSQARGGSTDTQYF. CDR3 coding DNA: TGTGCCAGCAGCCAAGCGCGGGGTGGTAGCACAGATACGCAGTATTTT. This rearrangement joins TRBV14 to TRBJ2-3, with D possibly matching TRBD2 (6 bases). Germline-derived CDR1 and CDR2 are SGHDN and FVKESK. The CDR3 runs to 16 residues. V was trimmed by 1 base and J by 0 bases, leaving 11 bases between them.